Below, 32 T cell receptor beta chains from the same sample are listed, as sequenced in a study of shared clonotypes between healthy human individuals. Method: immunoSEQ multiplex PCR; TCRdb's copy keeps in-frame clones and lacks some. Of over a million clones listed, about 74% were seen once; the top ten hold about 1.5%. The sample taken for sequencing was memory CD4+ T cells sorted from blood. Subset indicated: CD45RA-negative fraction. These receptor sequences come from a man aged 18 to 29 in good health.

The J gene is TRBJ1-3, the V gene TRBV7-2; D perhaps matches TRBD1 (6 bases). This CDR3 spans 15 amino acids. Trimming took off 6 bases at V and 2 bases at J, with 14 bases between the two ends. Germline CDR1 and CDR2: SGHTA and FQGNSA. The CDR3 nucleotides read TGTGCCAGCAGTATTACAGGGTCGGCTGGAAACACCATATATTTT. Its protein is CASSITGSAGNTIYF. Combining the CDR3 with reference TRBV7-2 and TRBJ1-3 gives the whole variable domain GAGVSQSPSNKVTEKGKDVELRCDPISGHTALYWYRQSLGQGLEFLIYFQGNSAPDKSGLPSDRFSAERTGGSVSTLTIQRTQQEDSAVYLCASSITGSAGNTIYFGEGSWLTVV.

V gene TRBV7-2 combines with J gene TRBJ2-5, with TRBD2 matching 9 bases. Germline V gene sequence: CDR1 SGHTA, CDR2 FQGNSA. The CDR3 covers 16 residues. V was pared by 5 bases and J by 2 bases, with 9 bases of the junction left unmatched. The CDR3 DNA reads TGTGCCAGCAGCCCCTTAGCGGGGGTGGTACAAGAGACCCAGTACTTC. Translation: CASSPLAGVVQETQYF. Supplemented by reference TRBV7-2 and TRBJ2-5, the full variable domain reads GAGVSQSPSNKVTEKGKDVELRCDPISGHTALYWYRQSLGQGLEFLIYFQGNSAPDKSGLPSDRFSAERTGGSVSTLTIQRTQQEDSAVYLCASSPLAGVVQETQYFGPGTRLLVL.

The rearrangement uses TRBV6-5 and TRBJ2-7; 12 bases are shared with TRBD2. Per germline, CDR1 MNHEY and CDR2 SVGAGI. The CDR3 extends over 14 amino acids. With V trimmed by 4 bases and J by 5 bases, 3 bases remained unmatched. CDR3 protein: CASSSRLAGDEQYF. In DNA, the CDR3 is TGTGCCAGCAGTTCGAGACTAGCGGGGGACGAGCAGTACTTC.

This sequence joins TRBV4-3 and TRBJ2-1, with 12 nucleotides matching TRBD2. V shed 3 bases, J shed 8 bases, and the junction held 5 bases outside the gene matches. The CDR3 consists of 15 residues. Germline CDR1 reads LGHNA; CDR2 reads YSLEER. CDR3 coding DNA: TGCGCCAGCAGCCAGCTAGCGGGAGGGACGGATGAGCAGTTCTTC. Translation gives CASSQLAGGTDEQFF.

A remark on this clone: Compared with germline, one end of the junction differs, possibly owing to a read error. The chain joins TRBV18 to TRBJ2-7; 8 nucleotides agree with TRBD1. This CDR3 comprises 16 residues. The germline V gene encodes CDR1 KGHSH and CDR2 LQKENI. CDR3 nucleotides: TGTGCCAGCTCACCCTCGTCGGGACAGGCGTCCTCCGAGCAGTACTTC. It codes for CASSPSSGQASSEQYF.

This chain joins TRBV2 and TRBJ1-1, with D perhaps TRBD1 (5 bases). V was trimmed by 7 bases and J by 1 base, leaving 16 bases between them. Germline CDR1 and CDR2: SNHLY and FYNNEI. CDR3 length: 15 residues. CDR3 in DNA: TGTGCCAGCACCCAGGACGGGGCTAAGAACACTGAAGCTTTCTTT. The encoded protein is CASTQDGAKNTEAFF.

The chain has TRBV11-3 and TRBJ2-3; 10 nucleotides match TRBD2. This CDR3 has 15 amino acids. CDR1 SGHNT and CDR2 YENEEA come from the germline V gene. After removal of 1 base from V and 6 bases from J, the junction contained 4 bases not matched to a gene. CDR3 amino acids: CASSLGGSGRDTQYF. The CDR3 DNA reads as TGTGCCAGCAGCTTAGGTGGTAGCGGGAGGGATACGCAGTATTTT.

The rearrangement links TRBV29-1 to TRBJ1-6; no clear D gene. This CDR3 is 13 amino acids long. Germline V CDR1 and CDR2: SQVTM, ANQGSEA. V was cut by 5 bases and J by 8 bases, with 13 bases left in between. The CDR3: CSVRSGVDSPLHF. Here the CDR3 DNA reads TGCAGCGTTAGGAGTGGGGTCGATTCACCCCTCCACTTT. The whole variable domain, filled in from reference TRBV29-1 and TRBJ1-6, reads SAVISQKPSRDICQRGTSLTIQCQVDSQVTMMFWYRQQPGQSLTLIATANQGSEATYESGFVIDKFPISRPNLTFSTLTVSNMSPEDSSIYLCSVRSGVDSPLHFGNGTRLTVT.

The chain has TRBV5-1 and TRBJ2-1; TRBD1 matches 10 bases. The germline V gene encodes CDR1 SGHRS and CDR2 YFSETQ. The V gene end was trimmed by 1 base and the J gene end by 7 bases; junction bases not matched to a gene: 8. The CDR3 covers 16 residues. The CDR3 reads CASSLQGQGNGNEQFF. Here the CDR3 DNA reads TGCGCCAGCAGCTTGCAGGGACAGGGGAATGGGAATGAGCAGTTCTTC.

This clone was seen only a few times. This sequence joins TRBV2 and TRBJ2-1; TRBD2 aligns across 8 bases. The junction had 9 bases not matched to a gene; V was cut back by 6 bases and J by 5 bases. Germline V CDR1 and CDR2: SNHLY, FYNNEI. This CDR3 region has 15 residues. The CDR3 DNA follows: TGTGCCAGCAGGACACGGGGGGGTTCACACAATGAGCAGTTCTTC. This sequence encodes CASRTRGGSHNEQFF.

The chain uses TRBV10-2 and TRBJ2-2; perhaps TRBD2 as D (7 bases). The V gene lost 3 bases and the J gene lost 6 bases, with 8 bases spanning the gap. The CDR3 extends over 13 amino acids. Germline CDR1 reads WSHSY; CDR2 reads SAAADI. CDR3 loop: CASSEGGAGELFF. The CDR3 nucleotides read TGCGCCAGCAGTGAAGGGGGGGCCGGGGAGCTGTTTTTT.

The chain uses TRBV30 and TRBJ1-6, with TRBD1 matching 8 bases. The germline gives CDR1 GTSNPN, CDR2 SVGIG (reference sequence). Trimming took 0 bases from V and 6 from J; bases not matched to a gene: 4. This CDR3 is built from 15 residues. The CDR3 DNA sequence: TGTGCCTGGAGTGTAGGGCAGGGGGCTAATTCACCCCTCCACTTT. Amino acids: CAWSVGQGANSPLHF.

The chain has TRBV5-1 and TRBJ2-5; 7 bases match TRBD2. Germline CDR1 SGHRS, CDR2 YFSETQ. J lost 4 bases, V lost 4 bases, and 10 bases had no gene match. This CDR3 spans 15 amino acids. CDR3 region: CASSPGLVLGETQYF. The CDR3 DNA reads TGCGCCAGCAGCCCTGGACTAGTTCTCGGAGAGACCCAGTACTTC. The variable domain in full, with the rest retrieved from reference TRBV5-1 and TRBJ2-5, is KAGVTQTPRYLIKTRGQQVTLSCSPISGHRSVSWYQQTPGQGLQFLFEYFSETQRNKGNFPGRFSGRQFSNSRSEMNVSTLELGDSALYLCASSPGLVLGETQYFGPGTRLLVL.

To note about this clone: The same CDR3 is also encoded by other DNA sequences in this sample. J is TRBJ2-3 and V is TRBV30, with 8 bases identical to TRBD1. Germline loops: CDR1 GTSNPN, CDR2 SVGIG (reference sequence). Trimming cost V 5 bases and J 4 bases; bases outside gene matches: 2. The CDR3 loop spans 12 amino acids. DNA of the CDR3: TGTGCCTGGGGACAGGGTCCAGATACGCAGTATTTT. Residues: CAWGQGPDTQYF.

The gene calls are TRBV2 and TRBJ2-7; no definite D call. The length of the CDR3 is 12 residues. Germline lookup yields CDR1 SNHLY and CDR2 FYNNEI. The V and J ends lost 5 bases and 6 bases respectively, with 11 bases between them. CDR3 protein: CASSLQNGEQYF. The CDR3 DNA follows: TGTGCCAGCAGTTTACAGAACGGCGAGCAGTACTTC. Full variable domain (rest looked up from reference TRBV2 and TRBJ2-7): EPEVTQTPSHQVTQMGQEVILRCVPISNHLYFYWYRQILGQKVEFLVSFYNNEISEKSEIFDDQFSVERPDGSNFTLKIRSTKLEDSAMYFCASSLQNGEQYFGPGTRLTVT.

The gene calls are TRBV6-1 and TRBJ1-5; a weak D match, TRBD1 (5 bases). Trimming left V 3 bases short and J 0 bases short, with 9 bases between. Germline values: CDR1 MNHNS, CDR2 SASEGT. The CDR3 runs 15 residues. CDR3 region: CASSDGTYSNQPQHF. The CDR3 bases are TGTGCCAGCAGTGACGGGACGTATAGCAATCAGCCCCAGCATTTT.

On this clone itself: The same CDR3 can be traced to other DNA sequences in this sample. The V call is TRBV25-1, the J call TRBJ2-5; 10 nucleotides match TRBD2. Looked up from germline, CDR1 is MGHDK and CDR2 is SYGVNS. The CDR3 is 16 amino acids. V lost 3 bases and J lost 3; bases outside the gene matches: 7. The CDR3 region is CASSEGPLAGEETQYF. The CDR3 bases are TGTGCCAGCAGTGAGGGTCCGCTAGCGGGAGAAGAGACCCAGTACTTC.

This chain links TRBV29-1 with TRBJ2-3; TRBD2 is a possible D gene (6 bases). With 6 bases removed from V and 6 bases from J, the gap between germline ends came to 19 bases. The CDR3 covers 14 residues. CDR1 and CDR2 from the germline V gene are SQVTM and ANQGSEA. DNA for the CDR3: TGCAGCGTCAACGGCGGAGGGGTTGGGGATACGCAGTATTTT. Amino acid sequence: CSVNGGGVGDTQYF.

With respect to this clone: Other DNA sequences of this sample code for an identical CDR3. The chain couples TRBV5-1 to TRBJ2-7; D unclear. The V gene lost 0 bases and the J gene lost 2 bases, with 6 bases spanning the gap. Per the germline V gene, CDR1 is SGHRS and CDR2 is YFSETQ. The CDR3 has 13 residues. CDR3 amino acids: CASSLAGTYEQYF. DNA of the CDR3: TGCGCCAGCAGCTTGGCAGGCACCTACGAGCAGTACTTC.

The rearrangement joins TRBV30 to TRBJ1-5, with D hard to call. This CDR3 comprises 14 residues. V shed 5 bases and J shed 0 bases, with 11 bases lying between them. Germline CDR1 is GTSNPN and CDR2 is SVGIG (reference sequence). The CDR3 nucleotides are TGTGCCTGGGGACGGATACATAGCAATCAGCCCCAGCATTTT. It yields the protein CAWGRIHSNQPQHF.

The CDR3 region has the DNA TGCAGCGTTGAAGAGGGGCAGGGTAGGGTCGGGAACACTGAAGCTTTCTTT. This encodes CSVEEGQGRVGNTEAFF. The chain has TRBV29-1 and TRBJ1-1; D possibly corresponds to TRBD1 (5 bases). This CDR3 has 17 residues. CDR1 and CDR2 (germline): SQVTM, ANQGSEA. With 0 bases removed from V and 1 base from J, the gap between germline ends came to 18 bases.

The V and J genes are TRBV6-5 and TRBJ1-3; 8 bases line up with TRBD1. CDR3 length: 14 amino acids. Germline V lookup: CDR1 MNHEY, CDR2 SVGAGI. With 7 bases clipped from V and 7 bases from J, the junction kept 9 bases outside the gene matches. The CDR3 sequence is CASKGQGARNTIYF. CDR3 DNA sequence: TGTGCCAGCAAGGGGCAGGGGGCGAGGAACACCATATATTTT.

The chain links TRBV5-4 to TRBJ2-1; tentative D call: TRBD2 (5 bases). Germline V gene lookup returns CDR1 SGHNT and CDR2 YYREEE (reference sequence). With 3 bases removed from V and 6 bases from J, the gap between germline ends came to 10 bases. This CDR3 has 13 residues. The CDR3 coding sequence is TGTGCCAGCAGCTCAGACGGACTCAATGAGCAGTTCTTC. The encoded protein is CASSSDGLNEQFF.

This chain connects TRBV2 to TRBJ2-2; the D is unclear. The V gene's germline CDR1 is SNHLY and CDR2 FYNNEI. V was pared by 4 bases and J by 0 bases, with 9 bases between. The CDR3 has 15 amino acids. CDR3 DNA sequence: TGTGCCAGCAGTGGACGGTCGACGAACACCGGGGAGCTGTTTTTT. Its protein is CASSGRSTNTGELFF.

The chain uses TRBV2 and TRBJ2-2; 8 nucleotides agree with TRBD1. Losses at the gene ends were 4 bases for V and 6 bases for J; bases not matched to a gene: 10. CDR3 length: 16 residues. CDR1 and CDR2 (germline): SNHLY, FYNNEI. DNA for the CDR3: TGTGCCAGCAGTGGCCATCGACAGGGGATATCCGGGGAGCTGTTTTTT. Its translation is CASSGHRQGISGELFF.

Comment on this clone: Germline and junction disagree at one end, which may indicate a read error. This chain uses TRBV2 with TRBJ2-7; tentatively, D is TRBD1 (5 bases). The CDR3 extends over 13 amino acids. The germline gives CDR1 SNHLY, CDR2 FYNNEI. CDR3 DNA: TGTGCCAGCAGGGAAGTGGGGCCCTACGAGCAGTACTTC. Translated, it gives CASREVGPYEQYF.

With respect to this clone: A much bigger clone sits one base away, suggesting this may be a read error. The V call is TRBV6-6, the J call TRBJ1-1; TRBD1 matches 9 bases. The CDR3 totals 14 residues. Germline V gene sequence: CDR1 MNHNY, CDR2 SVGAGI (reference sequence). The junction had 1 base not matched to a gene; V was cut back by 5 bases and J by 0 bases. The DNA for the CDR3 is TGTGCCAGCAGTGGACAGGGGATGAACACTGAAGCTTTCTTT. Translating gives CASSGQGMNTEAFF.

V is TRBV11-2 and J is TRBJ2-1, with 7 bases aligning to TRBD2. Looked up from germline, CDR1 is SGHAT and CDR2 is FQNNGV. The CDR3 length is 12 residues. Trimming cost V 3 bases and J 10 bases; bases outside gene matches: 3. The CDR3: CASSFEAGEQFF. CDR3 sequence (DNA): TGTGCCAGCAGCTTCGAAGCGGGAGAGCAGTTCTTC. The full variable domain, rest sourced from reference TRBV11-2 and TRBJ2-1, is EAGVAQSPRYKIIEKRQSVAFWCNPISGHATLYWYQQILGQGPKLLIQFQNNGVVDDSQLPKDRFSAERLKGVDSTLKIQPAKLEDSAVYLCASSFEAGEQFFGPGTRLTVL.

This chain joins TRBV5-1 and TRBJ2-3; 7 bases match TRBD1. Germline CDR1 is SGHRS and CDR2 is YFSETQ. J gave up 2 bases and V 0 bases, and 6 bases lay outside the gene matches. CDR3 size: 16 residues. CDR3: CASSLALDRVTDTQYF. In DNA, the CDR3 is TGCGCCAGCAGCTTGGCCCTAGACAGGGTCACAGATACGCAGTATTTT.

In its sample, this clone was seen once. The V call is TRBV28, the J call TRBJ1-4, with 7 positions matching TRBD1. This CDR3 spans 14 amino acids. V gave up 2 bases and J gave up 7 bases; unmatched junction bases: 4. CDR1 and CDR2 (germline): MDHEN, SYDVKM. The chain's CDR3 is CASSLGGTAEKLFF. CDR3 in DNA: TGTGCCAGCAGTTTAGGAGGGACAGCTGAAAAACTGTTTTTT.

The chain employs TRBV6-6 and TRBJ1-6; D remains unclear. Germline lookup yields CDR1 MNHNY and CDR2 SVGAGI (reference sequence). V was shortened by 5 bases and J by 6 bases, with 11 bases between the two germline ends. This CDR3 spans 14 amino acids. The CDR3 DNA sequence: TGTGCCAGCAGTCGCGGGGAGGTTAATTCACCCCTCCACTTT. Translated: CASSRGEVNSPLHF.

This clone was seen many times. The chain couples TRBV15 to TRBJ2-5, with no clear D. Germline V gene data show CDR1 as LNHNV and CDR2 as YYDKDF (reference sequence). The CDR3 totals 12 residues. V was trimmed by 2 bases and J by 3 bases, leaving 4 bases between them. The CDR3 region is CATSRQKETQYF. CDR3 nucleotide sequence: TGTGCCACCAGCAGACAAAAAGAGACCCAGTACTTC.